This entry features one T cell receptor beta chain sequence. The antigen is not known. Germline assignment: CDR1 LNHDA and CDR2 SQIVND (reference sequence). The CDR3 covers 16 residues. After removal of 4 bases from V and 3 bases from J, the junction contained 8 bases not matched to a gene. These data belong to a study of OX40 agonist ivuxolimab in advanced cancers. Study results and limitations: Partial responders treated at 0.1-3.0 mg/kg exhibited clonal expansion among the lowest measured. Clonal expansion was seen in CD4+ and CD8+ blood T cells by week 6 at 0.1 to 3.0 mg/kg.

Only in-frame clones appear in the TCRdb table, and some are missing; sequencing was by immunoSEQ multiplex PCR. The sample records about 100,000 clones, less than 95% being singletons. The rearrangement links TRBV19 to TRBJ2-3; 9 bases align to TRBD2. Here the sequenced sample was CD4+ or CD8+ T cells sorted from blood, taken in a trial of the OX40 agonist ivuxolimab. The receptor comes from an adult with an advanced solid tumor such as melanoma, head and neck, liver or kidney cancer. CDR3 sequence reads: CASSKRREGMTDTQYF. Here the CDR3 DNA reads TGTGCCAGTAGTAAACGGCGGGAGGGTATGACAGATACGCAGTATTTT.